Presented here are 30 T cell receptor beta chains from one specimen sequenced in a study of siplizumab effects on memory and regulatory T cells. This table comes from immunoSEQ multiplex PCR, and its TCRdb copy is limited to in-frame clones, with some not included. The table has some 53,000 clones, 95% to 97% seen once. The sample taken for sequencing was naive CD4+ T cells sorted from blood. All receptors derive from a human donor in good health.

This chain connects TRBV9 to TRBJ1-1; D is unresolved. Trimming removed 5 bases at V and 0 bases at J, with 8 bases between. Germline CDR1 and CDR2: SGDLS and YYNGEE. This CDR3 has 13 amino acids. CDR3 in amino acids: CASSENMNTEAFF. Here the CDR3 DNA reads TGTGCCAGCAGTGAAAACATGAACACTGAAGCTTTCTTT.

This CDR3 reads CASSFPSDSESHNEQFF. In DNA, the CDR3 is TGTGCCAGCAGCTTCCCCAGCGACTCAGAGAGCCACAATGAGCAGTTCTTC. The genes are TRBV7-9 and TRBJ2-1; D gene ambiguous. V dropped 3 bases and J dropped 5 bases, with 20 bases sitting between them. From germline, CDR1 is SEHNR and CDR2 FQNEAQ (reference sequence). The CDR3 extends over 17 amino acids.

This chain links TRBV27 with TRBJ2-7; no reliable D call. Per the germline V gene, CDR1 is MNHEY and CDR2 is SMNVEV (reference sequence). The CDR3 contains 13 residues. V was shortened by 2 bases and J by 3 bases, with 8 bases between the two germline ends. Written as DNA, the CDR3 is TGTGCCAGCAGTTTAGGAGAATACTACGAGCAGTACTTC. Protein sequence: CASSLGEYYEQYF.

The genes are TRBV6-5 and TRBJ2-7; D unresolved. The CDR3 has 11 amino acids. Germline loops: CDR1 MNHEY, CDR2 SVGAGI. The V end lost 6 bases, the J end lost 7 bases, and 10 bases lay between the germline ends. CDR3 sequence: CASSRLTEQYF. DNA of the CDR3: TGTGCCAGCAGCCGATTGACGGAGCAGTACTTC.

The V gene is TRBV6-5, the J gene TRBJ1-1; no clear D. The CDR3 sequence is 11 residues long. Germline V gives CDR1 MNHEY, CDR2 SVGAGI. Trimming removed 7 bases from V and 1 base from J, with 4 bases in between. DNA of the CDR3: TGTGCCAGCATCAAGAACACTGAAGCTTTCTTT. This gives the protein CASIKNTEAFF.

This clone was detected once. The genes are TRBV4-1 and TRBJ2-7, with TRBD2 matching 7 bases. With 1 base clipped from V and 7 bases from J, the junction kept 10 bases outside the gene matches. In germline, CDR1 is MGHRA, CDR2 YSYEKL. The CDR3 totals 15 residues. The CDR3: CASSQVGQFGGEQYF. CDR3 bases: TGCGCCAGCAGCCAAGTAGGGCAGTTCGGGGGGGAGCAGTACTTC.

The V gene is TRBV11-3, the J gene TRBJ2-7; 10 bases agree with TRBD1. CDR1 and CDR2 (germline): SGHNT, YENEEA. Trimming cost V 3 bases and J 5 bases; bases outside gene matches: 7. This CDR3 region has 15 residues. CDR3 bases: TGTGCCAGCAGCTTTCGCGGGACAGGGGACGACGAGCAGTACTTC. Its protein product is CASSFRGTGDDEQYF.

The CDR3 nucleotides read TGTGCCAGCAGCTTACGGGTGGCTGAGCAGTTCTTC. Translating gives CASSLRVAEQFF. The chain recombines TRBV7-9 with TRBJ2-1; D remains ambiguous. Germline V gives CDR1 SEHNR, CDR2 FQNEAQ (reference sequence). The CDR3 has 12 residues. V was cut by 2 bases and J by 9 bases, with 8 bases left in between.

The V and J genes are TRBV6-4 and TRBJ2-5, with D uncertain. Trimming stripped 0 bases from V and 6 bases from J, with 23 bases between. There are 18 residues in the CDR3. Germline V gene lookup returns CDR1 MRHNA and CDR2 SNTAGT. Here the CDR3 DNA reads TGTGCCAGCAGTGACTCTCAACCGGGTACGCCCTTAGAAAAGACCCAGTACTTC. Its protein product is CASSDSQPGTPLEKTQYF.

This sequence joins TRBV4-1 and TRBJ1-2, with 8 positions matching TRBD1. Germline lookup yields CDR1 MGHRA and CDR2 YSYEKL. The ends lost 4 bases at V and 4 bases at J; junction bases unmatched: 5. This CDR3 contains 14 residues. Written as DNA, the CDR3 is TGCGCCAGCAGCCCTAACAGGGGGACCTATGGCTACACCTTC. Protein sequence: CASSPNRGTYGYTF.

DNA of the CDR3: TGTGCCAGCAGTGCCTCTAGCGGACGCACAGATACGCAGTATTTT. Translation: CASSASSGRTDTQYF. The chain recombines TRBV28 with TRBJ2-3; TRBD2 matches at 7 bases. Germline V gene data show CDR1 as MDHEN and CDR2 as SYDVKM. J gave up 1 base and V 5 bases, and 6 bases lay outside the gene matches. The CDR3 has 15 residues.

CDR3 residues: CASGSTGTSGRARETQYF. CDR3 sequence (DNA): TGTGCTAGTGGTTCAACCGGGACTAGCGGGAGGGCCCGAGAGACCCAGTACTTC. The J gene is TRBJ2-5, the V gene TRBV12-5; 16 bases are a match to TRBD2. The V and J ends lost 4 bases and 4 bases, in that order; junction bases with no gene match: 9. Germline loops: CDR1 LGHNT, CDR2 FRNRAP. The CDR3 loop spans 18 amino acids. The entire variable domain, with the rest obtained from reference TRBV12-5 and TRBJ2-5, is as follows: DARVTQTPRHKVTEMGQEVTMRCQPILGHNTVFWYRQTMMQGLELLAYFRNRAPLDDSGMPKDRFSAEMPDATLATLKIQPSEPRDSAVYFCASGSTGTSGRARETQYFGPGTRLLVL.

This chain connects TRBV19 to TRBJ2-7; D unclear. The V and J ends lost 0 bases and 8 bases respectively, with 11 bases between them. This CDR3 contains 13 residues. The germline V gene has CDR1 LNHDA and CDR2 SQIVND (reference sequence). The CDR3 DNA reads TGTGCCAGTAGTATAGAGGGCCGTGGGAAGCAGTACTTC. It specifies CASSIEGRGKQYF. Drawing the rest from reference TRBV19 and TRBJ2-7, the complete variable domain is DGGITQSPKYLFRKEGQNVTLSCEQNLNHDAMYWYRQDPGQGLRLIYYSQIVNDFQKGDIAEGYSVSREKKESFPLTVTSAQKNPTAFYLCASSIEGRGKQYFGPGTRLTVT.

The rearrangement links TRBV27 to TRBJ1-1; possibly TRBD1 for D (6 bases). CDR1 is MNHEY, CDR2 SMNVEV, per germline (reference sequence). The CDR3 has 12 amino acids. V was cut by 3 bases and J by 7 bases, with 9 bases left in between. The CDR3 spells CASSFPDSEAFF. The CDR3 nucleotides are TGTGCCAGCAGTTTCCCGGACAGTGAAGCTTTCTTT.

The genes are TRBV21-1 and TRBJ2-3; TRBD2 is taken as the D call from the table, unchecked against the DNA. TRBV21-1 is annotated as a pseudogene. The CDR3 is 15 amino acids. For the CDR3, the DNA is TGTGCCAGCAGCAAGACGGATGGCGGGTCAGATACGCAGTATTTT. Its translation is CASSKTDGGSDTQYF.

The chain links TRBV16 to TRBJ1-5; TRBD1 matches 8 bases. Germline V gene data show CDR1 as KGHSY and CDR2 as FQNENV. The CDR3 totals 19 residues. V was clipped by 2 bases and J by 1 base; unmatched bases: 13. CDR3 DNA sequence: TGTGCCAGCAGCCAAAAGTTTTCCAGGGGGCGAGGGAGCAATCAGCCCCAGCATTTT. This sequence encodes CASSQKFSRGRGSNQPQHF.

This sequence joins TRBV5-1 and TRBJ2-5; D is unresolved. Germline assignment: CDR1 SGHRS and CDR2 YFSETQ. This CDR3 has 15 amino acids. V was cut by 3 bases and J by 4 bases, with 16 bases left in between. In nucleotides, the CDR3 is TGCGCCAGCAGCTCAACCGATACCTTGGGAGAGACCCAGTACTTC. Its translation is CASSSTDTLGETQYF.

This clone was detected only once. The chain combines TRBV30 with TRBJ1-2; perhaps TRBD1 as D (5 bases). From germline, CDR1 is GTSNPN and CDR2 SVGIG (reference sequence). This CDR3 is 16 amino acids long. The ends were cut back, 1 base at V and 1 base at J, with 16 bases in the middle. DNA for the CDR3: TGTGCCTGGAGTGACCCCCGGGGCCGGGGTAACTATGGCTACACCTTC. Encoded protein: CAWSDPRGRGNYGYTF.

V is TRBV10-3 and J is TRBJ1-1; 10 bases are a match to TRBD1. Germline lookup yields CDR1 ENHRY and CDR2 SYGVKD. CDR3 length: 15 amino acids. V trimming: 3 bases; J trimming: 6 bases; junction bases outside the gene matches: 7. DNA for the CDR3: TGTGCCATCAGTGACGTACCGGGACAGGGGTCTGAAGCTTTCTTT. Its protein product is CAISDVPGQGSEAFF.

The rearrangement links TRBV18 to TRBJ2-3; 10 nucleotides line up with TRBD1. The J segment lost 2 bases and the V segment lost 5 bases, leaving 7 bases of the junction unmatched. The V gene's germline CDR1 is KGHSH and CDR2 LQKENI. The CDR3 is 16 residues long. Written as DNA, the CDR3 is TGTGCCAGCTCATCTCGGACAGGGGGGAACACAGATACGCAGTATTTT. This gives the protein CASSSRTGGNTDTQYF. Full variable domain (missing parts from reference TRBV18 and TRBJ2-3): NAGVMQNPRHLVRRRGQEARLRCSPMKGHSHVYWYRQLPEEGLKFMVYLQKENIIDESGMPKERFSAEFPKEGPSILRIQQVVRGDSAAYFCASSSRTGGNTDTQYFGPGTRLTVL.

The chain is built from TRBV19 and TRBJ2-2; TRBD2 matches 13 bases. This CDR3 has 16 residues. Trimming at V came to 4 bases and at J to 3 bases, leaving 2 bases not matched to a gene. Germline V gives CDR1 LNHDA, CDR2 SQIVND (reference sequence). The CDR3: CASSRTSGRHTGELFF. CDR3 coding DNA: TGTGCCAGTAGTAGGACTAGCGGGAGACACACCGGGGAGCTGTTTTTT.

This chain links TRBV25-1 with TRBJ1-2; D not certain. Trimming cost V 1 base and J 0 bases, with 6 bases left between them. The CDR3 is 14 amino acids. Germline values: CDR1 MGHDK, CDR2 SYGVNS. The CDR3 loop reads CASSEWGTNYGYTF. The CDR3 coding sequence is TGTGCCAGCAGTGAATGGGGTACTAACTATGGCTACACCTTC.

The chain links TRBV30 to TRBJ1-2; unclear D gene. Trimming took 7 bases from V and 0 from J, leaving 12 bases between them. The CDR3 runs 13 residues. Germline assignment: CDR1 GTSNPN and CDR2 SVGIG (reference sequence). This chain's CDR3 is CAYLDRTNYGYTF. In DNA form, the CDR3 reads TGTGCCTACCTTGACCGCACTAACTATGGCTACACCTTC.

This chain connects TRBV18 to TRBJ2-5; TRBD1 might be the D (5 bases). There are 14 residues in the CDR3. V lost 1 base to trimming and J lost 2 bases, with 8 bases between them. Germline CDR1 reads KGHSH; CDR2 reads LQKENI. The CDR3 spells CASSPRPGQETQYF. The CDR3 coding sequence is TGTGCCAGCTCACCACGGCCAGGGCAAGAGACCCAGTACTTC.

The CDR3 sequence: CASSLGGGRNDEQYF. The CDR3 coding sequence is TGTGCCAGCAGCTTAGGTGGCGGACGGAACGACGAGCAGTACTTC. The rearrangement links TRBV13 to TRBJ2-7; D unresolved. The CDR3 covers 15 residues. V was cut by 0 bases and J by 5 bases, with 14 bases left in between. Germline CDR1 is PRHDT and CDR2 is FYEKMQ (reference sequence). The variable domain in full, with the rest retrieved from reference TRBV13 and TRBJ2-7, is AAGVIQSPRHLIKEKRETATLKCYPIPRHDTVYWYQQGPGQDPQFLISFYEKMQSDKGSIPDRFSAQQFSDYHSELNMSSLELGDSALYFCASSLGGGRNDEQYFGPGTRLTVT.

This chain's CDR3 is CASTWDNSGNTIYF. CDR3 bases: TGTGCCAGCACTTGGGACAACTCTGGAAACACCATATATTTT. This chain uses TRBV2 with TRBJ1-3; weak D call: TRBD1 (6 bases). CDR3 length: 14 amino acids. Trimming took off 7 bases at V and 0 bases at J, with 10 bases between the two ends. The germline V gene has CDR1 SNHLY and CDR2 FYNNEI.

This clone showed up just once. The chain employs TRBV5-1 and TRBJ2-1, with D maybe TRBD2 (6 bases). The germline V gene has CDR1 SGHRS and CDR2 YFSETQ. The CDR3 is 18 residues long. Trimming pared 7 bases from V and 1 base from J, leaving 24 bases between. The CDR3 DNA is TGCGCCAGCCTCCGTCGGTCACGGCGGGAAGTTTCCTACAATGAGCAGTTCTTC. Translating it yields CASLRRSRREVSYNEQFF.

This clone was counted a single time. At one end the junction does not follow the germline gene, possibly because of a read error. The V gene is TRBV7-9, the J gene TRBJ1-5; D uncertain. The length of the CDR3 is 13 residues. Germline CDR1 SEHNR, CDR2 FQNEAQ (reference sequence). CDR3 DNA: TGTGCCAGCAGCTTAGGGGGAGCTCAAACGTTGTTTTTT. Encoded protein: CASSLGGAQTLFF.

This clone appeared once. The rearrangement joins TRBV18 to TRBJ2-3, with D possibly being TRBD2 (6 bases). Per the germline V gene, CDR1 is KGHSH and CDR2 is LQKENI. V lost 3 bases to trimming and J lost 0 bases, with 22 bases between them. The CDR3 has 19 amino acids. The chain's CDR3 is CASSPNGISGITSTDTQYF. CDR3 DNA sequence: TGTGCCAGCTCACCGAATGGGATTAGCGGAATCACTAGCACAGATACGCAGTATTTT.

The V gene is TRBV9, the J gene TRBJ2-7; D possibly corresponds to TRBD1 (6 bases). The CDR3 loop spans 14 amino acids. Germline lookup yields CDR1 SGDLS and CDR2 YYNGEE. The germline V and J ends were trimmed by 2 bases and 2 bases, with 11 bases remaining between them. The chain's CDR3 is CASSVGQRTYEQYF. In DNA, the CDR3 is TGTGCCAGCAGCGTCGGACAGAGAACCTACGAGCAGTACTTC.